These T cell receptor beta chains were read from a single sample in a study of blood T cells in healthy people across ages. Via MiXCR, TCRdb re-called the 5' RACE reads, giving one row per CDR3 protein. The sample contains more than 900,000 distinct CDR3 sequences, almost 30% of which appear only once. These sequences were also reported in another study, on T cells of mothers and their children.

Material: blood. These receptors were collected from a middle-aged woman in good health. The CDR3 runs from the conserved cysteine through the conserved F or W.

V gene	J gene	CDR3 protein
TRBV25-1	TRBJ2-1	CASTPWWGKDNEQFF
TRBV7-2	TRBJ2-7	CASSTQQSSYEQYF
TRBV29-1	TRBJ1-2	CSVGGTGYGYTF
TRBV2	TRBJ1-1	CASRGPGTGVDAAFF
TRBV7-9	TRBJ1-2	CAGSYGLQRQGQGYTF
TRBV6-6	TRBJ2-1	CASRTGGTYNELFF
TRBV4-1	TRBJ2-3	CASSQEYSTDTQYF
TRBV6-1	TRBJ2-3	CASSLDPYFRYTQYF
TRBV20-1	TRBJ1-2	CSARTGHNYGYTF
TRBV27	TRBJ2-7	CASSLGLGGAYEQYF
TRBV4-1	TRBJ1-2	CASSRSGTGTYGYTF
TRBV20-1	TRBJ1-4	CSASTGLTDEKLFF
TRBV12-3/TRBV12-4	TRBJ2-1	CASSPGGQGVYNEQFF
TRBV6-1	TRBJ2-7	CASSKAAGGYEQYF
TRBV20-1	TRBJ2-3	CSARKSGDTDTQYF
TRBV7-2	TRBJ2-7	CASSPSGSTYEQYF
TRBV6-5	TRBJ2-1	CASSSGHEQFF
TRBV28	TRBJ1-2	CASSLSGGTYGYTF
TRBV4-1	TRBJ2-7	CASSLTSSGTYEQYF
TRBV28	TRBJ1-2	CASSLGEGYTF
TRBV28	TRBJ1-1	CASRDGQGHAEAFF
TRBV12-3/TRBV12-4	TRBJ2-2	CTSSSGGATGELFF
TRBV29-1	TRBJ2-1	CSVDIGLGAPEQFF
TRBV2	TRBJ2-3	CASNIVLARDTQYF
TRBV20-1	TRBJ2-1	CSARLLVGEQFF
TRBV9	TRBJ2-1	CASSVSLGQGSSSEQFF
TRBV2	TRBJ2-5	CASRALGTFRETQYF
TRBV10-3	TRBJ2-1	CAISERIDVDEQFF
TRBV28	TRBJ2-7	CASIPGQGPSYEQYF
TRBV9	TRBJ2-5	CASSVGVGRRLGQETQYF
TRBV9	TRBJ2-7	CASSVGTVQAYEQYF
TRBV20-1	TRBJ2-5	CSASISGGQGETQYF